These 32 T cell receptor beta chains share one sample of origin, sequenced in a study of shared clonotypes between healthy human individuals. This table comes from immunoSEQ multiplex PCR, and its TCRdb copy is limited to in-frame clones, with some not included. The sample has roughly 1.5 million clones, 95% to 99% seen once. The sequencing sample was made of naive CD4+ T cells sorted from blood. The sample's subset: CD45RA+ positively selected. Receptors originate from a man between 25 and 39 years old in good health.

This chain links TRBV6-1 with TRBJ1-2; D is possibly TRBD1 (5 bases). The germline V gene encodes CDR1 MNHNS and CDR2 SASEGT. This CDR3 region has 14 residues. Trimming took off 5 bases at V and 4 bases at J, with 14 bases between the two ends. CDR3: CASSIRDAAYGYTF. The CDR3 nucleotides are TGTGCCAGCAGTATAAGGGACGCCGCCTATGGCTACACCTTC.

A remark on this clone: Other DNA sequences from this sample encode an identical CDR3 as well. V is TRBV6-5 and J is TRBJ2-2; D gene uncertain. This CDR3 has 12 residues. Per the germline V gene, CDR1 is MNHEY and CDR2 is SVGAGI. V gave up 0 bases and J gave up 7 bases, with 3 bases separating them. The CDR3 DNA follows: TGTGCCAGCAGTTACTCTGTCGGGGAGCTGTTTTTT. Translating gives CASSYSVGELFF.

This rearrangement joins TRBV7-6 to TRBJ2-7; the match to TRBD2 covers 14 bases. CDR1 is SGHVS, CDR2 FNYEAQ, per germline. CDR3 length: 16 amino acids. J was trimmed by 7 bases and V by 1 base; bases with no gene match: 6. CDR3 nucleotide sequence: TGTGCCAGCAGCTTAGGACTAGCGGGAGGGCCTGGGGAGCAGTACTTC. Its protein is CASSLGLAGGPGEQYF.

The chain recombines TRBV25-1 with TRBJ1-5, with unresolved D. Germline V gives CDR1 MGHDK, CDR2 SYGVNS. This CDR3 is 15 amino acids long. The V end lost 3 bases, the J end lost 3 bases, and 12 bases lay between the germline ends. The CDR3 sequence is CASSDIGDPNQPQHF. CDR3 sequence (DNA): TGTGCCAGCAGTGACATTGGAGATCCCAATCAGCCCCAGCATTTT.

In the case of this clone: The same CDR3 is also encoded by other DNA sequences in this sample. The rearrangement links TRBV11-2 to TRBJ2-3; D unresolved. The CDR3 has 14 residues. Germline CDR1 and CDR2: SGHAT and FQNNGV. The V and J ends lost 0 bases and 0 bases respectively, with 4 bases between them. The CDR3 region is CASSLDGSTDTQYF. The CDR3 bases are TGTGCCAGCAGCTTAGATGGGAGCACAGATACGCAGTATTTT.

The rearrangement uses TRBV7-6 and TRBJ2-7, with D perhaps assigned TRBD1 or TRBD2 (6 bases each). The CDR3 is 15 residues long. The germline gives CDR1 SGHVS, CDR2 FNYEAQ. V lost 1 base, J lost 2 bases, and 12 bases lay in between. CDR3 sequence: CASSLVRGDTYEQYF. CDR3 in DNA: TGTGCCAGCAGCTTAGTACGCGGGGACACCTACGAGCAGTACTTC.

J is TRBJ2-3 and V is TRBV6-4; TRBD1 matches at 7 bases. Per germline, CDR1 MRHNA and CDR2 SNTAGT. The CDR3 is 15 residues long. The trim removed 2 bases at V and 1 base at J, leaving 3 bases unmatched. The CDR3 nucleotides read TGTGCCAGCAGTGACGACAGGGCCGGCACAGATACGCAGTATTTT. This encodes CASSDDRAGTDTQYF.

This chain joins TRBV5-1 and TRBJ1-1; D is unresolved. Germline lookup yields CDR1 SGHRS and CDR2 YFSETQ. Trimming stripped 0 bases from V and 9 bases from J, with 12 bases between. The CDR3 is 13 amino acids. This CDR3 is CASSLGETSKAFF. The CDR3 bases are TGCGCCAGCAGCTTGGGGGAGACCAGCAAAGCTTTCTTT.

This chain uses TRBV6-5 with TRBJ2-3, with a weak D call TRBD2 (6 bases). The CDR3 sequence is 16 residues long. The V gene lost 0 bases and the J gene lost 0 bases, with 10 bases spanning the gap. Germline-derived CDR1 and CDR2 are MNHEY and SVGAGI. CDR3 nucleotide sequence: TGTGCCAGCAGTTACTCCGGGGGATCGAGCACAGATACGCAGTATTTT. Its protein product is CASSYSGGSSTDTQYF.

As regards this clone: Other nucleotide sequences from this sample produce the same CDR3. The chain links TRBV5-1 to TRBJ2-5; TRBD2 aligns across 13 bases. CDR1 and CDR2 (germline): SGHRS, YFSETQ. V lost 4 bases, J lost 2 bases, and 2 bases stayed unmatched. The CDR3 contains 15 residues. The CDR3 here is CASSRLAGGQETQYF. Here the CDR3 DNA reads TGCGCCAGCAGCCGACTAGCGGGAGGTCAAGAGACCCAGTACTTC. Drawing the rest from reference TRBV5-1 and TRBJ2-5, the complete variable domain is KAGVTQTPRYLIKTRGQQVTLSCSPISGHRSVSWYQQTPGQGLQFLFEYFSETQRNKGNFPGRFSGRQFSNSRSEMNVSTLELGDSALYLCASSRLAGGQETQYFGPGTRLLVL.

The chain combines TRBV4-2 with TRBJ2-1, with TRBD2 matching over 7 bases. Germline V gene data show CDR1 as LGHNA and CDR2 as YNFKEQ. J lost 0 bases, V lost 0 bases, and 5 bases had no gene match. The CDR3 has 17 residues. CDR3 loop: CASSQDVAGLSYNEQFF. The CDR3 region has the DNA TGTGCCAGCAGCCAAGATGTAGCGGGCCTCTCCTACAATGAGCAGTTCTTC.

This chain links TRBV19 with TRBJ2-1, with TRBD2 identical over 15 bases. Germline values: CDR1 LNHDA, CDR2 SQIVND (reference sequence). The CDR3 has 17 amino acids. Trimming at V came to 5 bases and at J to 9 bases, leaving 11 bases not matched to a gene. CDR3 sequence reads: CASSPLWTSGRAGEQFF. Written as DNA, the CDR3 is TGTGCCAGTAGTCCGCTATGGACTAGCGGGAGGGCCGGTGAGCAGTTCTTC.

This clone was seen just once. The chain employs TRBV15 and TRBJ1-1; no reliable D call. This CDR3 is 15 amino acids long. V lost 0 bases to trimming and J lost 1 base, with 9 bases between them. Germline lookup yields CDR1 LNHNV and CDR2 YYDKDF (reference sequence). The CDR3 DNA is TGTGCCACCAGCAGAGATAGGCTCAAGAACACTGAAGCTTTCTTT. This translates into CATSRDRLKNTEAFF.

V usage is TRBV15 and J usage is TRBJ2-1, with TRBD1 matching over 8 bases. Germline values: CDR1 LNHNV, CDR2 YYDKDF (reference sequence). Trimming took 3 bases from V and 7 from J; bases not matched to a gene: 5. The CDR3 sequence is 14 residues long. In nucleotides, the CDR3 is TGTGCCACCAGCAGGGGGACAGGTAATAATGAGCAGTTCTTC. Translated, it gives CATSRGTGNNEQFF.

The V and J genes are TRBV5-6 and TRBJ2-5, with 8 bases that match TRBD1. This CDR3 spans 13 amino acids. Germline CDR1 and CDR2: SGHDT and YYEEEE. The V and J ends lost 4 bases and 5 bases, in that order; junction bases with no gene match: 4. DNA for the CDR3: TGTGCCAGCAGCCCGACAGGGGTGGAGACCCAGTACTTC. It translates to CASSPTGVETQYF.

V and J are TRBV10-1 and TRBJ2-1; D is unclear. Germline V CDR1 and CDR2: WNHNN, SYGVQD (reference sequence). V lost 4 bases and J lost 7, with 8 bases in between. The CDR3 consists of 12 residues. The CDR3 protein is CASSVRLNEQFF. CDR3 coding DNA: TGCGCCAGCAGTGTCCGGCTGAATGAGCAGTTCTTC.

This chain joins TRBV11-3 and TRBJ2-7; tentatively, D is TRBD1 or TRBD2 (7 bases each). Germline CDR1 and CDR2: SGHNT and YENEEA. CDR3 length: 15 amino acids. V was cut by 1 base and J by 3 bases, with 13 bases left in between. The CDR3 spells CASSLAGGDYYEQYF. Here the CDR3 DNA reads TGTGCCAGCAGCTTAGCAGGGGGGGACTACTACGAGCAGTACTTC.

J is TRBJ2-1 and V is TRBV10-3; TRBD2 aligns across 7 bases. Germline V gives CDR1 ENHRY, CDR2 SYGVKD. V was clipped by 6 bases and J by 5 bases; unmatched bases: 4. This CDR3 contains 13 residues. CDR3 sequence: CAIRGGSHNEQFF. The CDR3 nucleotides are TGTGCCATCAGGGGCGGGAGTCACAATGAGCAGTTCTTC.

The V and J genes are TRBV7-9 and TRBJ2-1; D not certain. The CDR3 sequence is 15 residues long. The V end was cut by 1 base, the J end by 4 bases, with 11 bases between. Germline-derived CDR1 and CDR2 are SEHNR and FQNEAQ (reference sequence). The CDR3 loop is CASSLEGTSYNEQFF. CDR3 coding DNA: TGTGCCAGCAGCTTAGAAGGAACTTCTTACAATGAGCAGTTCTTC.

V usage is TRBV19 and J usage is TRBJ1-2; D is unclear. The germline V gene has CDR1 LNHDA and CDR2 SQIVND (reference sequence). With 2 bases removed from V and 7 bases from J, the gap between germline ends came to 17 bases. This CDR3 contains 15 residues. The CDR3 region is CASSIRGGSRFGYTF. The CDR3 nucleotides are TGTGCCAGTAGTATACGTGGAGGGTCTCGGTTTGGCTACACCTTC.

The chain recombines TRBV27 with TRBJ1-2; 7 nucleotides match TRBD1. The CDR3 runs to 15 residues. Germline CDR1 MNHEY, CDR2 SMNVEV (reference sequence). The V gene end was trimmed by 2 bases and the J gene end by 2 bases; junction bases not matched to a gene: 5. CDR3 protein: CASSLGVDRNYGYTF. CDR3 DNA sequence: TGTGCCAGCAGTTTAGGGGTGGACAGGAACTATGGCTACACCTTC.

The J gene is TRBJ2-1, the V gene TRBV10-2, with D maybe TRBD1 (6 bases). Germline CDR1 reads WSHSY; CDR2 reads SAAADI. V was pared by 6 bases and J by 3 bases, with 6 bases between. The CDR3 consists of 12 residues. The CDR3 protein is CASRTGYNEQFF. The CDR3, as DNA: TGCGCCAGCAGGACAGGCTACAATGAGCAGTTCTTC.

V gene TRBV28 combines with J gene TRBJ2-3; 8 bases agree with TRBD2. V shed 6 bases, J shed 4 bases, and the junction held 9 bases outside the gene matches. From germline, CDR1 is MDHEN and CDR2 SYDVKM. There are 15 residues in the CDR3. The CDR3: CASSSPGGRPDTQYF. CDR3 sequence (DNA): TGTGCCAGCAGCTCCCCGGGCGGGAGGCCAGATACGCAGTATTTT.

The V and J genes are TRBV7-6 and TRBJ2-1; possible D gene TRBD1, 6 bases. This CDR3 has 15 residues. From germline, CDR1 is SGHVS and CDR2 FNYEAQ. V was trimmed by 4 bases and J by 0 bases, leaving 10 bases between them. CDR3 sequence: CASSSNRVSYNEQFF. The CDR3 coding sequence is TGTGCCAGCAGCTCGAACAGGGTCTCCTACAATGAGCAGTTCTTC.

The chain uses TRBV6-7 and TRBJ2-5; a possible D gene is TRBD2 (5 bases). TRBV6-7 is an ORF, with its function uncertain. The CDR3 spans 14 residues. The V end lost 0 bases, the J end lost 4 bases, and 9 bases lay between the germline ends. The CDR3 is CASSYSSGLETQYF. The CDR3, as DNA: TGTGCCAGCAGTTACTCGTCGGGATTAGAGACCCAGTACTTC.

The rearrangement uses TRBV5-1 and TRBJ2-1, with D perhaps matching TRBD1 (7 bases). This CDR3 is built from 16 residues. Germline V CDR1 and CDR2: SGHRS, YFSETQ. Trimming left V 3 bases short and J 2 bases short, with 15 bases between. The CDR3 coding sequence is TGCGCCAGCAGCTCGAGGGGGCGGGGAACCTACAATGAGCAGTTCTTC. Protein: CASSSRGRGTYNEQFF.

The DNA for the CDR3 is TGTGCCAGCACCAGCCGGGACAGGGAGTACGAGCAGTACTTC. Translation gives CASTSRDREYEQYF. The rearrangement uses TRBV5-8 and TRBJ2-7; 9 bases are shared with TRBD1. The V segment lost 6 bases and the J segment 4 bases; nucleotides outside the gene matches: 8. Germline loops: CDR1 SGHTS, CDR2 YDEGEE. This CDR3 has 14 residues.

The J gene is TRBJ2-3, the V gene TRBV2; D may be TRBD1 (5 bases). With 6 bases removed from V and 0 bases from J, the gap between germline ends came to 13 bases. CDR3 length equals 15 residues. Germline-derived CDR1 and CDR2 are SNHLY and FYNNEI. The CDR3 DNA reads TGTGCCAGCAGCTCAGACAGACTTAGCACAGATACGCAGTATTTT. It encodes CASSSDRLSTDTQYF.

The chain carries TRBV5-1 and TRBJ1-5, with 8 bases that match TRBD1. CDR1 and CDR2 (germline): SGHRS, YFSETQ. V was pared by 0 bases and J by 3 bases, with 2 bases of the junction left unmatched. The CDR3 has 15 residues. The CDR3 spells CASSLEGQANQPQHF. CDR3 in DNA: TGCGCCAGCAGCTTGGAGGGACAGGCCAATCAGCCCCAGCATTTT.

The chain carries TRBV11-2 and TRBJ2-5, with 10 bases identical to TRBD2. The CDR3 covers 16 residues. The V segment lost 5 bases and the J segment 2 bases; nucleotides outside the gene matches: 8. Germline V gives CDR1 SGHAT, CDR2 FQNNGV. The CDR3 nucleotides are TGTGCCAGCAGCCAGACAGCGGGAGGGCCACAAGAGACCCAGTACTTC. It encodes CASSQTAGGPQETQYF.

V gene TRBV29-1 combines with J gene TRBJ1-2; 7 bases agree with TRBD1. With V trimmed by 4 bases and J by 7 bases, 9 bases remained unmatched. The CDR3 has 13 residues. Germline assignment: CDR1 SQVTM and CDR2 ANQGSEA. The CDR3 DNA is TGCAGCGTTGGAAGGGACAGCATAAGTGGCTACACCTTC. Its protein product is CSVGRDSISGYTF.

Comments on this clone: Other DNA sequences in this specimen translate into the identical CDR3. The chain recombines TRBV5-6 with TRBJ2-1, with 12 bases matching TRBD2. Germline CDR1 reads SGHDT; CDR2 reads YYEEEE. After removal of 0 bases from V and 8 bases from J, the junction contained 3 bases not matched to a gene. The CDR3 contains 15 residues. The CDR3 reads CASSLGLAGVYEQFF. The CDR3 bases are TGTGCCAGCAGCTTGGGACTAGCGGGAGTATATGAGCAGTTCTTC. The complete variable domain, with remaining parts taken from reference TRBV5-6 and TRBJ2-1, reads DAGVTQSPTHLIKTRGQQVTLRCSPKSGHDTVSWYQQALGQGPQFIFQYYEEEERQRGNFPDRFSGHQFPNYSSELNVNALLLGDSALYLCASSLGLAGVYEQFFGPGTRLTVL.